This TCR beta chain comes out of a study of T cell responses to AZD1222 COVID-19 vaccine. The overall study: Analyses pooled second doses at about 4 or about 12 weeks. General study points: Clonal diversity was possibly underestimated, and white British individuals and females predominated among donors. Spike-specific TCR breadth and depth went up after people got two AZD1222 doses. Unmutated variant regions reportedly attract nearly half of all spike-specific TCRs.

A note on this clone: Its specificity is unknown.

Profiled with immunoSEQ multiplex PCR; TCRdb holds only in-frame clones, not every one. The sample carries about 97,000 clones, less than 95% recorded once. The sample here was peripheral blood, taken on day 0 of AZD1222 vaccination. This TCR came from an adult in good health.

Here the CDR3 reads CASSEATGRMTVSNQPQHF. The DNA for the CDR3 is TGTGCCAGCAGTGAAGCTACCGGACGGATGACTGTCAGCAATCAGCCCCAGCATTTT. The rearrangement uses TRBV6-1 and TRBJ1-5; unclear D gene. CDR1 and CDR2 (germline): MNHNS, SASEGT. This CDR3 region has 19 residues. Trimming removed 0 bases from V and 1 base from J, with 19 bases in between.